This T cell receptor beta chain was recorded in a study of graft-versus-host responses after intestinal transplantation. Study as a whole: Once they had received anti-thymocyte globulin induction, all recipients took tacrolimus and steroids for three to four years. Whole-study findings and limits: Levels of circulating GvH clones at their peak were associated with early post-transplant HvG declines. The presence of high graft-versus-host to host-versus-graft clonal ratios in allografts characterized patients with graft-donor T cell macrochimerism. In recipient marrow, GvH clones were found, and some appeared first in ileum or blood.

Notes on this clone: Its specificity is unknown.

Profiling relied on immunoSEQ multiplex PCR, and the TCRdb table lists in-frame clones only, not all of them. The table lists 95,000 to 150,000 clones, approximately 96% of them singletons. This TCR came from a human donor who received an intestinal transplant. The specimen comprised unstimulated CD8+ T cells sorted from spleen or lymph node cells, sampled before intestinal transplant.

The CDR3 spells CASSLTGFPVYEQYF. CDR3 in DNA: TGTGCCAGCAGCCTGACAGGTTTTCCTGTCTACGAGCAGTACTTC. This chain connects TRBV9 to TRBJ2-7; TRBD1 is a possible D gene (6 bases). CDR1 SGDLS and CDR2 YYNGEE come from the germline V gene. This CDR3 comprises 15 residues. The V end was cut by 4 bases, the J end by 3 bases, with 17 bases between.